This T cell receptor (beta chain) was identified in a study of graft-versus-host responses after intestinal transplantation (dated by TCRdb to the early 2020s). The study in broad terms: Recipients received multivisceral, liver-intestinal, or isolated intestinal transplants. Anti-thymocyte globulin induction was given to all recipients, followed by maintenance tacrolimus and steroids for approximately three years. After intestinal transplantation, graft-versus-host and host-versus-graft alloreactive T cell clones in the graft, circulation and bone marrow were tracked using bulk TCR-beta CDR3 sequencing. Alloreactive clones were identified by sequencing pre-transplant mixed lymphocyte reaction products and comparing these products with unstimulated pre-transplant donor and recipient T cells. The cohort enrolled roughly 25 intestinal transplant recipients including one retransplant, and a few patients lacking pretransplant specimens were excluded. Donor T cell macrochimerism was defined as a peak of at least 4% donor T cells among recipient peripheral blood mononuclear cells. Samples from a few later patients were sequenced in-house on an Illumina MiSeq with MiXCR processing rather than by the commercial service.

Including cysteine and phenylalanine, the CDR3 has 17 amino acids. Only CDR3 DNA is held: 51 bases, read in frame from base 1. CDR1 SGHRS and CDR2 YFSETQ are derived from the germline V gene. Germline trimming: 1 base from V, 9 bases from J; junction bases outside gene matches: 11. On this clone: Its antigen is currently not known. There are no base qualities to consult, and no much larger clone falls within one base.

The sample's time point label, decoded: cells obtained before transplantation from donor or recipient. CD3+CD4+ and CD3+CD8+ populations were FACS-sorted from unstimulated pre-transplant donor and recipient cells taken from spleen or lymph nodes. The research as a whole found: Early after transplant, peak levels of circulating GvH clones were associated with declines in HvG clones. In the allografts of patients with donor T cell macrochimerism, GvH to HvG T cell clonal ratios were high. Conclusions were limited by the relatively low number and heterogeneity of intestinal transplant patients. GvH clones turned up in recipient bone marrow, with some appearing earlier in ileal mucosa or blood, a pattern consistent with an intestinal mucosal origin.

Library preparation employed the immunoSEQ multiplex PCR assay. For most patients, genomic DNA was isolated with the Qiagen DNeasy Blood and Tissue Kit and shipped frozen to Adaptive Biotechnologies for TCR sequencing. Adaptive Biotechnologies carried out high-throughput TCR-beta CDR3 sequencing of genomic DNA for most patients. The paper's data handling went like this. TCR sequencing data for approximately 19 patients were retrieved from Adaptive's ImmunoSEQ software; a few other patients were processed with MiXCR and VDJtools. To correct CD4 versus CD8 sorting errors, sequences present in both subsets at a frequency ratio below 5:1 were removed. CDR3 nucleotide sequences shared between donor and recipient were removed because the origin of such sequences could not be assigned. To count as alloreactive, a clone needed at least 2-fold expansion over unstimulated cells and a minimum CFSE-low frequency of 0.002% (template counts) or 0.001% (read counts). Mappable clones were those detected in sequenced pre-transplant spleen, lymph node, or MLR CFSE-low populations of the donor or recipient. Cumulative frequency of alloreactive clones was calculated as a percentage of all sequences weighted by copy number. Not all clones reach the TCRdb copy of this immuneACCESS table, which keeps in-frame sequences only. Checked studies attribute under half of the gap to unresolved V genes and leave the rest unexplained. The V and J calls and clone size are taken from that table; D and trimming were inferred from the DNA. The sample table shows tens of thousands of clones, and roughly 91% are seen once. 0.1% of the sample goes to the ten largest clones.

This TCR came from a human donor who received an intestinal transplant. This specimen consisted of unstimulated CD4+ T cells sorted from spleen or lymph node cells, obtained before intestinal transplant. The rearrangement joined TRBV5-1 to TRBJ1-6, with TRBD1 identical over 9 junction bases. In nucleotide form, the sequence is TGCGCCAGCAGCTTGAGTCCGGACAGGGGATTTTTTTCACCCCTCCACTTT. Its product reads: CASSLSPDRGFFSPLHF.